The 32 T cell receptor beta chains in this list originate from one sample, sequenced in a study of blood T cells in healthy people across ages. Together with a sample-barcoded 5' primer, a J-beta primer mix was included in a second PCR lasting about 6 to 12 cycles. TCRdb processed the 5' RACE reads anew with MiXCR; each CDR3 protein has one entry. In the table there are about 1.8 million distinct CDR3 sequences, just under 50% of which are singletons. The sequencing input was blood. These receptors all stem from a woman aged 40 to 50 in good health.

The V and J genes are TRBV10-2 and TRBJ2-1; 10 positions agree with TRBD2. This CDR3 is 16 amino acids long. The V segment lost 6 bases and the J segment 0 bases; nucleotides outside the gene matches: 5. CDR1 is WSHSY and CDR2 is SAAADI in the germline V gene. The CDR3 spells CASRLAGTASYNEQFF. DNA for the CDR3: TGCGCCAGCAGACTAGCGGGGACGGCCTCCTACAATGAGCAGTTCTTC.

This clonotype has a handful of counts. The rearrangement uses TRBV6-6 and TRBJ2-7; 7 bases are a match to TRBD1. V dropped 6 bases and J dropped 3; count of bases not matched to a gene: 5. In germline, CDR1 is MNHNY, CDR2 SVGAGI (reference sequence). The CDR3 covers 13 residues. In DNA, the CDR3 is TGTGCCAGCAGAACAGGGGAAGTCTACGAGCAGTACTTC. This codes for CASRTGEVYEQYF.

The V gene is TRBV7-6, the J gene TRBJ2-5; D may be TRBD2 (6 bases). V gave up 2 bases and J gave up 4 bases, with 11 bases separating them. This CDR3 comprises 14 residues. Germline lookup yields CDR1 SGHVS and CDR2 FNYEAQ. The CDR3 bases are TGTGCCAGCAGCTTATACTCTAGCGTAGAGACCCAGTACTTC. Translated: CASSLYSSVETQYF.

This clonotype was counted between two and nine times. The chain joins TRBV20-1 to TRBJ2-7, with TRBD2 matching 8 bases. The J call may be wrong; the DNA end is better matched by TRBJ2-5. The CDR3 loop spans 15 amino acids. The germline gives CDR1 DFQATT, CDR2 SNEGSKA (reference sequence). In DNA form, the CDR3 reads TGCAGTGCTAGAGCAGCGGGGGTTCCTCTGGAGACCCAGTACTTC. Translated, it gives CSARAAGVPLETQYF.

This clonotype was recorded a few times. The chain employs TRBV15 and TRBJ2-6; D is uncertain. V shed 4 bases and J shed 2 bases, with 15 bases lying between them. The CDR3 has 17 residues. Germline V gene data show CDR1 as LNHNV and CDR2 as YYDKDF (reference sequence). The DNA for the CDR3 is TGTGCCACCAGCACTATCAGCCAAGCCCCTGGGGCCAACGTCCTGACTTTC. Its protein product is CATSTISQAPGANVLTF.

The chain has TRBV7-3 and TRBJ2-3; 10 bases are shared with TRBD2. This CDR3 contains 16 residues. The V segment lost 0 bases and the J segment 4 bases; nucleotides outside the gene matches: 4. The germline V gene has CDR1 SGHTA and CDR2 FQGTGA. CDR3 protein: CASSLTASGGADTQYF. The DNA for the CDR3 is TGTGCCAGCAGCTTAACGGCTAGCGGGGGCGCAGATACGCAGTATTTT.

This clonotype was counted a few times. The rearrangement links TRBV29-1 to TRBJ1-1; possibly TRBD1 for D (6 bases). This CDR3 has 12 amino acids. V dropped 7 bases and J dropped 8 bases, with 17 bases sitting between them. Germline values: CDR1 SQVTM, CDR2 ANQGSEA. In nucleotides, the CDR3 is TGCAGCGCCCGGACCGGGAGGGGGGAAGCTTTCTTT. Its translation: CSARTGRGEAFF.

This clonotype came up many times. One end of the junction varies from germline; a read error may be responsible. V is TRBV12-3 or TRBV12-4 and J is TRBJ2-5; D is perhaps TRBD1 (6 bases). This CDR3 is built from 13 residues. The CDR3 DNA follows: TGTGCCAGCAGCTTAGGACAGCAAGAGACCCAGTACTTC. Encoded protein: CASSLGQQETQYF.

The count of this clonotype is one. The chain couples TRBV5-1 to TRBJ2-5, with 8 bases fitting TRBD1. The germline V gene encodes CDR1 SGHRS and CDR2 YFSETQ. J lost 11 bases, V lost 3 bases, and 15 bases had no gene match. The CDR3 runs to 15 residues. CDR3 residues: CASSWSTGANNEQYF. The DNA of the CDR3 is TGCGCCAGCAGCTGGTCGACAGGGGCAAACAATGAGCAGTACTTC.

The rearrangement uses TRBV14 and TRBJ1-5; D gene unclear. The CDR3 is 14 amino acids. V was clipped by 0 bases and J by 0 bases, with 3 bases between them. Looked up from germline, CDR1 is SGHDN and CDR2 is FVKESK. The CDR3 is CASSQEDSNQPQHF. CDR3 nucleotides: TGTGCCAGCAGCCAAGAGGATAGCAATCAGCCCCAGCATTTT.

The chain joins TRBV20-1 to TRBJ2-3, with D possibly matching TRBD1 (6 bases). CDR3 length: 15 amino acids. V lost 6 bases and J lost 0, with 16 bases in between. Per the germline V gene, CDR1 is DFQATT and CDR2 is SNEGSKA (reference sequence). The CDR3 DNA sequence: TGCAGTGCCAGTAACAGGGTATTTAGCACAGATACGCAGTATTTT. Protein: CSASNRVFSTDTQYF.

This clonotype was observed a few times. The chain uses TRBV6-5 and TRBJ2-5, with D perhaps matching TRBD1 or TRBD2 (5 bases each). The CDR3 is 15 residues long. From germline, CDR1 is MNHEY and CDR2 SVGAGI. V shed 0 bases and J shed 2 bases, with 10 bases lying between them. CDR3 bases: TGTGCCAGCAGTTACTCTGGGACGTCGCAAGAGACCCAGTACTTC. Translating it yields CASSYSGTSQETQYF.

This clonotype was seen once. The chain uses TRBV5-1 and TRBJ2-1, with a tentative D call TRBD2 (6 bases). The germline gives CDR1 SGHRS, CDR2 YFSETQ. The CDR3 totals 15 residues. V was shortened by 2 bases and J by 8 bases, with 17 bases between the two germline ends. This CDR3 is CASSLGGNLGYEQFF. CDR3 nucleotide sequence: TGCGCCAGCAGCTTAGGAGGGAACCTTGGTTATGAGCAGTTCTTC.

The chain uses TRBV10-3 and TRBJ1-5, with TRBD1 identical over 7 bases. The V segment lost 5 bases and the J segment 2 bases; nucleotides outside the gene matches: 6. Germline lookup yields CDR1 ENHRY and CDR2 SYGVKD. The CDR3 totals 15 residues. This CDR3 reads CAISQQGYGNQPQHF. The CDR3 region has the DNA TGTGCCATCAGTCAACAGGGGTATGGCAATCAGCCCCAGCATTTT.

V gene TRBV7-2 combines with J gene TRBJ2-7; TRBD2 matches 11 bases. The J call may be wrong; the DNA end is better matched by TRBJ2-1. The CDR3 sequence is 16 residues long. Germline CDR1 is SGHTA and CDR2 is FQGNSA. The CDR3: CASSLSTVAGGHEQFF. The CDR3 DNA reads TGTGCCAGCAGCTTAAGCACAGTAGCGGGGGGGCATGAGCAGTTCTTC.

Remarks on this clonotype: A read error may account for a junction end that differs from germline. The rearrangement links TRBV7-8 to TRBJ2-3; D gene unclear. Looked up from germline, CDR1 is SGHVS and CDR2 is FQNEAQ. The CDR3 runs to 14 residues. The DNA for the CDR3 is TGTGCCAGCAGCTTAATGGCACCCACAGATACGCGGTATTTT. It codes for CASSLMAPTDTRYF.

This clonotype has ten or more counts. A read error may account for a junction end that differs from germline. In nucleotides, the CDR3 is TGCGCCAGCAGCCTTCACTCCAGCTACGAGCAGTACTTC. Its translation is CASSLHSSYEQYF. The chain uses TRBV6-2 or TRBV6-3 and TRBJ2-7; D is unresolved. CDR1 MNHEY and CDR2 SVGEGT come from the germline V gene. The CDR3 is 13 residues long.

The chain has TRBV20-1 and TRBJ1-2, with D perhaps matching TRBD1 (6 bases). The CDR3 runs to 13 residues. CDR1 and CDR2 (germline): DFQATT, SNEGSKA (reference sequence). V was trimmed by 6 bases and J by 5 bases, leaving 16 bases between them. The DNA of the CDR3 is TGCAGTGCAACAGGGAGTCGAATGTATGGCTACACCTTC. This encodes CSATGSRMYGYTF.

This rearrangement joins TRBV12-3 or TRBV12-4 to TRBJ1-1; 8 bases fit TRBD1. J lost 5 bases, V lost 7 bases, and 9 bases had no gene match. The CDR3 is 14 residues long. The CDR3 here is CASIPQGAKTEAFF. CDR3 bases: TGTGCCAGCATCCCGCAGGGGGCTAAAACTGAAGCTTTCTTT.

The chain's CDR3 is CSARIPQGGKNIQYF. CDR3 bases: TGCAGTGCTAGGATACCACAGGGCGGCAAAAACATTCAGTACTTC. The chain uses TRBV20-1 and TRBJ2-4, with D possibly matching TRBD1 (6 bases). Trimming removed 3 bases at V and 3 bases at J, with 15 bases between. This CDR3 is built from 15 residues. Germline CDR1 DFQATT, CDR2 SNEGSKA (reference sequence).

V usage is TRBV5-1 and J usage is TRBJ2-7, with D perhaps matching TRBD1 or TRBD2 (6 bases each). The germline V gene has CDR1 SGHRS and CDR2 YFSETQ. The V gene lost 4 bases and the J gene lost 1 base, with 18 bases spanning the gap. This CDR3 comprises 16 residues. CDR3 coding DNA: TGCGCCAGCAGCAACACAAGAGAGGGGGGATCCTACGAGCAGTACTTC. Protein sequence: CASSNTREGGSYEQYF.

The genes are TRBV4-2 and TRBJ2-1; tentative D call: TRBD2 (6 bases). Trimming shortened V by 4 bases and J by 6 bases, and 16 bases separated the two germline ends. CDR1 is LGHNA, CDR2 YNFKEQ, per germline. This CDR3 spans 15 amino acids. The DNA for the CDR3 is TGTGCCAGCAGCCCGGACGCGGGGCCCTCCAATGAGCAGTTCTTC. Residues: CASSPDAGPSNEQFF.

The gene calls are TRBV20-1 and TRBJ1-2, with TRBD1 matching 8 bases. CDR3 length equals 13 residues. Germline loops: CDR1 DFQATT, CDR2 SNEGSKA (reference sequence). V lost 6 bases to trimming and J lost 8 bases; unmatched junction nucleotides: 11. CDR3 bases: TGCAGTGCGATTAACAGGGGGTTAGAAGGCTACACCTTC. Amino acid sequence: CSAINRGLEGYTF.

This clonotype showed up just once. The gene calls are TRBV28 and TRBJ2-3, with TRBD1 identical over 9 bases. CDR1 and CDR2 from the germline V gene are MDHEN and SYDVKM. This CDR3 region has 15 residues. After removal of 10 bases from V and 6 bases from J, the junction contained 14 bases not matched to a gene. The CDR3 protein is CATARQGEVVDTQYF. DNA for the CDR3: TGTGCCACCGCCAGACAGGGGGAGGTAGTCGATACGCAGTATTTT.

The chain has TRBV27 and TRBJ2-7; unclear D gene. Germline-derived CDR1 and CDR2 are MNHEY and SMNVEV (reference sequence). Trimming pared 3 bases from V and 6 bases from J, leaving 12 bases between. The CDR3 has 13 residues. This CDR3 is CASSLGFFSEQYF. For the CDR3, the DNA is TGTGCCAGCAGTTTGGGTTTTTTCTCCGAGCAGTACTTC.

The V call is TRBV20-1, the J call TRBJ2-4, with D perhaps TRBD2 (6 bases). The CDR3 totals 12 residues. Germline V CDR1 and CDR2: DFQATT, SNEGSKA (reference sequence). The CDR3 sequence: CSGGVPKNIQYF. The CDR3 DNA is TGCAGCGGCGGGGTGCCCAAAAACATTCAGTACTTC.

In its sample, this clonotype was seen a few times. V usage is TRBV28 and J usage is TRBJ2-1, with a weak D call TRBD1 (6 bases). Trimming removed 5 bases from V and 4 bases from J, with 21 bases in between. Germline V CDR1 and CDR2: MDHEN, SYDVKM. CDR3 length equals 17 residues. The CDR3 coding sequence is TGTGCCAGCAGTCCCCAAAGGACAGTGGGAGTGTACAATGAGCAGTTCTTC. It translates to CASSPQRTVGVYNEQFF. The full variable domain, rest sourced from reference TRBV28 and TRBJ2-1, is DVKVTQSSRYLVKRTGEKVFLECVQDMDHENMFWYRQDPGLGLRLIYFSYDVKMKEKGDIPEGYSVSREKKERFSLILESASTNQTSMYLCASSPQRTVGVYNEQFFGPGTRLTVL.

The count of this clonotype is one. V usage is TRBV27 and J usage is TRBJ2-3; 10 nucleotides align to TRBD1. The CDR3 is 18 amino acids. V lost 4 bases and J lost 1; bases outside the gene matches: 11. CDR1 and CDR2 (germline): MNHEY, SMNVEV (reference sequence). The chain's CDR3 is CASSSHRDRGSRTDTQYF. The CDR3 DNA reads TGTGCCAGCAGTTCTCACCGGGACAGGGGTTCCCGCACAGATACGCAGTATTTT.

The chain couples TRBV7-2 to TRBJ2-4, with a possible D match to TRBD2 (6 bases). The better agreement between TRBJ2-7 and the DNA end casts doubt on the J call. Germline CDR1 reads SGHTA; CDR2 reads FQGNSA. This CDR3 has 16 residues. The CDR3: CASSLDFRGAKYEQYF. In nucleotides, the CDR3 is TGTGCCAGCAGCTTAGACTTCCGCGGGGCCAAATACGAGCAGTACTTC.

The V and J genes are TRBV12-3 or TRBV12-4 and TRBJ1-5; D is possibly TRBD1 (6 bases). V dropped 6 bases and J dropped 5 bases, with 11 bases sitting between them. This CDR3 comprises 13 residues. The DNA for the CDR3 is TGTGCCAGCAGCAACCCAGGGGATCAGCCCCAGCATTTT. Amino acid sequence: CASSNPGDQPQHF.

The chain combines TRBV25-1 with TRBJ1-1; D is perhaps TRBD1 (5 bases). The V gene lost 1 base and the J gene lost 0 bases, with 12 bases spanning the gap. Germline V gene data show CDR1 as MGHDK and CDR2 as SYGVNS. The CDR3 totals 16 residues. CDR3 nucleotides: TGTGCCAGCAGTGAATTGGGGCTAACCATGAACACTGAAGCTTTCTTT. Protein sequence: CASSELGLTMNTEAFF.

This clonotype was counted a few times. V and J are TRBV7-9 and TRBJ1-2, with D uncertain. The V and J ends lost 5 bases and 4 bases respectively, with 17 bases between them. CDR1 SEHNR and CDR2 FQNEAQ come from the germline V gene (reference sequence). The length of the CDR3 is 15 residues. The CDR3: CASSPHGTLSYGYTF. In DNA, the CDR3 is TGTGCCAGCAGCCCACATGGAACCCTATCCTATGGCTACACCTTC. Based on the CDR3 plus reference TRBV7-9 and TRBJ1-2, the full variable domain is DTGVSQNPRHKITKRGQNVTFRCDPISEHNRLYWYRQTLGQGPEFLTYFQNEAQLEKSRLLSDRFSAERPKGSFSTLEIQRTEQGDSAMYLCASSPHGTLSYGYTFGSGTRLTVV.